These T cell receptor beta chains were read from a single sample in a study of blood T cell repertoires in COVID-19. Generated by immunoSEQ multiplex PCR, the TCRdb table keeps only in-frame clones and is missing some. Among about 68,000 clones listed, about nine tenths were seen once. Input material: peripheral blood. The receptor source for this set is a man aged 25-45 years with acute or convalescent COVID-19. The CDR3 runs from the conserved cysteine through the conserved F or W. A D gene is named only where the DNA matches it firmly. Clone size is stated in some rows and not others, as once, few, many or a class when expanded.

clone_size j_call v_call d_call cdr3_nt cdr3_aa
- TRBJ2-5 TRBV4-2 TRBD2 TGTGCCAGCAGCCAAGACCGAGCGGGGTTCTTTAAGACCCAGTACTTC CASSQDRAGFFKTQYF
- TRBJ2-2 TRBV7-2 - TGTGCCAGCAGAAGCCCTAAACAGGGGAACACCGGGGAGCTGTTTTTT CASRSPKQGNTGELFF
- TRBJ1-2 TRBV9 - TGTGCCAGCAGCGTAGAATACGGGAACTATGGCTACACCTTC CASSVEYGNYGYTF
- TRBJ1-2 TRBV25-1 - TGTGCCAGCAGTGAATCCAACAGGCCTTATGGCTACACCTTC CASSESNRPYGYTF
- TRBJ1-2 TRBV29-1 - TGCAGCTATGGGGGCAGTTATGGCTACACCTTC CSYGGSYGYTF
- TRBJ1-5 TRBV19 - TGTGCCAGTAAGGCGGCGTATAGCAATCAGCCCCAGCATTTT CASKAAYSNQPQHF
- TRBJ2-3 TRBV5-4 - TGTGCCAGCAGCCCCCCTGTTAGGCGGGGAAGCACAGATACGCAGTATTTT CASSPPVRRGSTDTQYF
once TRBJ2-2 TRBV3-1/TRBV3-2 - TGTGCCAGCAGCCAAGCGGTCACCGGGGAGCTGTTTTTT CASSQAVTGELFF
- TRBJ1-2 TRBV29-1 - TGCAGCGTAGACGTAAGACAGCTAATTAACTATGGCTACACCTTC CSVDVRQLINYGYTF
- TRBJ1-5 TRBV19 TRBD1 TGTGCCAGTAGTAGGACAGGGGATAGCAATCAGCCCCAGCATTTT CASSRTGDSNQPQHF
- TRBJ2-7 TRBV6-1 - TGTGCCAGCAGTGAAATAGGGGGATTCTACGAGCAGTACTTC CASSEIGGFYEQYF
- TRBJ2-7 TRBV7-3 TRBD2 TGTGCCAGCAGCTTAACCTCTTTACTAGCGTCGCACGAGCAGTACTTC CASSLTSLLASHEQYF
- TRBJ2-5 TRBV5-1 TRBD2 TGCGCCAGCAGCTTGGGGGCGGGAGGGCCGGAGACCCAGTACTTC CASSLGAGGPETQYF
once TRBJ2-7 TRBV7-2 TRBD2 TGTGCCAGCAGCTATTTAGCGGGAGTTTCCTACGAGCAGTACTTC CASSYLAGVSYEQYF
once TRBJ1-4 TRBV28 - TGTGCCAGCACAAGACAGTTCCAAAATGAAAAACTGTTTTTT CASTRQFQNEKLFF
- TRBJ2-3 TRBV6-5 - TGTGCCAGCACCTTGACTAGAGTCAGCACAGATACGCAGTATTTT CASTLTRVSTDTQYF
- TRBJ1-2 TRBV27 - TGTGCCAGCAGAGAAACAGGGCTTGGCTACACCTTC CASRETGLGYTF
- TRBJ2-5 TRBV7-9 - TGTGCCAGCAGCTTAGCGGGTCAGGTGGAGACCCAGTACTTC CASSLAGQVETQYF
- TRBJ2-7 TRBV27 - TGTGCCAGCAGTTTAAGTCGGTCCTACGAGCAGTACTTC CASSLSRSYEQYF
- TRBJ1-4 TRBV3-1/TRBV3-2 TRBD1 TGTGCCAGCAGCCTCCGGGACAGACGAGAAAAACTGTTTTTT CASSLRDRREKLFF
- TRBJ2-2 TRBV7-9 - TGTGCCAGCAGACTAAGGGGCGGGGAGCTGTTTTTT CASRLRGGELFF
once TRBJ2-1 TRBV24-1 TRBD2 TGTGCCACCAGTGATTTGCAGAGCGGGATTTACAATGAGCAGTTCTTC CATSDLQSGIYNEQFF
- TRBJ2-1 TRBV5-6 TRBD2 TGTGCCAGCATCGTAATGTTAGCGGGAGTAGTGGTTGGTGAGCAGTTCTTC CASIVMLAGVVVGEQFF
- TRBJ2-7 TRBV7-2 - TGTGCCAGCAGCTTAGGGGGCGCTGGGCGGGGACGGGGCGAGCAGTACTTC CASSLGGAGRGRGEQYF
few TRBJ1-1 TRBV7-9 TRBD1 TGTGCCAGCAGCCGACAGGGTGAAGCTTTCTTT CASSRQGEAFF
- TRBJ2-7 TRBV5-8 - TGTGCCAGCAGCCTCAACAGGGCACCTATGTACGAGCAGTACTTC CASSLNRAPMYEQYF
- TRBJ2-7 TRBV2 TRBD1 TGTGCCAGCAGTGCACCCCGGGACAGGCGCTCCTACGAGCAGTACTTC CASSAPRDRRSYEQYF
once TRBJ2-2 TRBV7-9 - TGTGCCAGCAGCGCCGACTTGCCCACCGGGGAGCTGTTTTTT CASSADLPTGELFF
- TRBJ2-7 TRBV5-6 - TGTGCCAGCAGACAATACCCGACAGTCTACGAGCAGTACTTC CASRQYPTVYEQYF
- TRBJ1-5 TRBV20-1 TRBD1 TGCAGTGCCGCACAGGGGCAGCCCCAGCATTTT CSAAQGQPQHF
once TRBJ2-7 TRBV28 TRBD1 TGTGCCAGCAGGGGACAGGGTGACGAGCAGTACTTC CASRGQGDEQYF
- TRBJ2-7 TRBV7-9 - TGTGCCAGCAGCTTAGCGGCCTCCTACGAGCAGTACTTC CASSLAASYEQYF
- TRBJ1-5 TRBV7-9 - TGTGCCAGCAGTTATAGCAATCAGCCCCAGCATTTT CASSYSNQPQHF
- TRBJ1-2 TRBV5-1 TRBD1 TGCGCCAGCAGCTTGACCGGGACAGGGGGTCGCTCAGGCTACACCTTC CASSLTGTGGRSGYTF
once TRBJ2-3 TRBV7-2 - TGTGCCAGCAGCCTGGCCCGGGAAGATACGCAGTATTTT CASSLAREDTQYF
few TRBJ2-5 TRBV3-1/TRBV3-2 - TGTGCCAGCAGCCAGCTAGGGACAATCCAAGAGACCCAGTACTTC CASSQLGTIQETQYF
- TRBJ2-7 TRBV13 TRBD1 TGTGCCAGCAGCTTCTTTTCGGGACAGGGATCCGAGCAGTACTTC CASSFFSGQGSEQYF
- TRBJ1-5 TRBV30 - TGTGCCTGGAGCACAGGGCAAAATCAGCCCCAGCATTTT CAWSTGQNQPQHF
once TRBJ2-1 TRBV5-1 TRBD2 TGCGCCAGCAGCCTAGCGGGAGGGCCGGAAAATGAGCAGTTCTTC CASSLAGGPENEQFF
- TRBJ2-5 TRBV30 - TGTGCCTGGAGTTTGGACTCGACGGCGCCGGAGACCCAGTACTTC CAWSLDSTAPETQYF
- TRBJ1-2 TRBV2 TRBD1 TGTGCCAGCCAGGGGGACCCCTATGGCTACACCTTC CASQGDPYGYTF
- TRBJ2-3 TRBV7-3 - TGTGCCAGCAGCTTAACTCCTATCACAGATACGCAGTATTTT CASSLTPITDTQYF
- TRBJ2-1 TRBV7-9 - TGTGCCAGCAGCTTAGCACAGGGTTACAATGAGCAGTTCTTC CASSLAQGYNEQFF
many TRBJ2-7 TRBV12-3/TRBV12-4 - TGTGCCAGCAGTTTAGGGCCTTCCTACGAGCAGTACTTC CASSLGPSYEQYF
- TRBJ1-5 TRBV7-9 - TGTGCCAGCAGCTCACAGGATCCCGATCAGCCCCAGCATTTT CASSSQDPDQPQHF
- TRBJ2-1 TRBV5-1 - TGCGCCAGCAGCTTGCTAGCATTCGGGAATGAGCAGTTCTTC CASSLLAFGNEQFF